This T cell receptor (beta chain) was observed in a study of blood T cell repertoires in COVID-19. Study information: The United States, Italy and Spain provided the acute and convalescent COVID-19 samples. Nucleic acid was either cDNA or gDNA, and it came from T cells, B-cell-depleted T cells, or PBMCs.

The germline CDR1 and CDR2 sequences are SGHRS and YFSETQ. The CDR3 length is 13 residues. V was cut by 2 bases and J by 7 bases, with 12 bases left in between. Generated by immunoSEQ multiplex PCR, the TCRdb table keeps only in-frame clones and is missing some. This repertoire shows some 140,000 clones, approximately 80% found once; its top ten account for approximately 30%. Sequences were obtained from peripheral blood. The receptor was isolated from a woman aged 60 to 75 with acute or convalescent COVID-19. The genes are TRBV5-1 and TRBJ1-1; D unclear. This CDR3 is CASSFYSGGEAFF. The CDR3 region has the DNA TGCGCCAGCAGCTTCTATTCCGGCGGTGAAGCTTTCTTT.